Below, 2 T cell receptor beta chains from the same sample are listed, as sequenced in a study of stem cell transplantation in POMP-related autoinflammatory disease. Sequencing was performed with immunoSEQ multiplex PCR; in TCRdb, only in-frame clones are kept and a portion is missing. The data hold 7,500 to 10,000 clones, with 88% observed a single time. The material sequenced was CD8+ T cells from PBMCs, taken after stem cell transplantation. These receptors came from a human patient with POMP-related autoinflammation and immune dysregulation (PRAID). Some T cells may be graft donor cells.

The chain combines TRBV5-6 with TRBJ2-2; D call uncertain. The germline V gene has CDR1 SGHDT and CDR2 YYEEEE. V was trimmed by 4 bases and J by 1 base, leaving 8 bases between them. The CDR3 spans 14 residues. The CDR3 region is CASSPVRNTGELFF. The CDR3 nucleotides read TGTGCCAGCAGCCCCGTTAGGAACACCGGGGAGCTGTTTTTT.

V is TRBV5-1 and J is TRBJ1-6; D is unresolved. Germline V CDR1 and CDR2: SGHRS, YFSETQ. V was trimmed by 1 base and J by 0 bases, leaving 14 bases between them. This CDR3 contains 18 residues. CDR3: CASSLFGEQSSYNSPLHF. The CDR3 DNA follows: TGCGCCAGCAGCTTGTTCGGGGAACAGAGCTCCTATAATTCACCCCTCCACTTT.